This T cell receptor beta chain originates from a study of cytomegalovirus exposure and HLA in healthy donors (dated by TCRdb to the late 2010s). Describing the broader study: An earlier analysis of approximately 640 of the donors reported about 250 Gb of sequence data and approximately 110 million unique TCR beta sequences from some 180 million T cells. Roughly 300 gigabases of sequencing data and around 85 million unique TCR sequences made up an early release that covered 500 to 700 HLA-typed donors. Of the roughly 390 genotyped donors, roughly 85% fell in the genetic ancestry cluster associated with self-reported Caucasian donors. The study aimed to test whether signatures of past pathogen exposure could be identified by cataloging public T cell receptors. The study profiled the T cell repertoires of under 850 subjects by immunosequencing and related them to cytomegalovirus serostatus. A separate validation cohort of roughly 110 different subjects was used in addition to the approximately 700-subject first cohort. To predict cytomegalovirus infection status, the study combined high-throughput TCR immunosequencing, statistical association of individual TCRs with disease status, and machine learning. In a later analysis, previously published TCR beta repertoires from about 640 donors were re-analyzed and high-resolution HLA genotyping was added so that TCR occurrence patterns could be studied. Rather than using new phenotypic data, the later analysis identified candidate immune exposures from TCR beta sequences and from how often those sequences occurred across donors. In an earlier analysis of 587 of the donors, high-throughput TCR beta sequencing was used to judge whether each TCR beta V gene segment behaved as functional or pseudogenic. Donor age, sex, ethnicity and CMV serostatus were compiled alongside the repertoire data. In a later genetic analysis, genome-wide SNP genotypes for about 55% of the roughly 670 donors were used, and that subset was treated as a discovery cohort. All discovery cohort repertoires had been generated on a single sequencing platform. Both class I and class II loci were covered by HLA typing, at four-digit resolution. Typing coverage differed by locus: A, B, C, DRB1 and DQB1 were typed in roughly 620-630 donors, DQA1 in 500 to 550, DPA1 in approximately 610, and DPB1 in 472. Several DR-DQ haplotypes were handled as single units for association and clustering, since linkage in the cohort was strong. On average, roughly 200,000 unique TCR beta nucleotide sequences were sequenced per donor among 398 genotyped donors of the cohort, with 15% to 20% of those sequences being non-productive.

What the study reported, not specific to this receptor: Most TCR sequences were observed very rarely across donors, whereas some public TCRs were present in many individuals. It was suggested by the authors that the approach could potentially be generalized to other disease states and immunological phenotypes. The cohort was sequenced for TCR beta chains only, and without alpha or paired-chain data the features that could be detected were limited. At a false discovery rate of 0.05, a later analysis linked approximately 18,000 TCR beta sequences to specific HLA alleles. A further reported finding was that TCR beta sequences accurately predicted the HLA-A and HLA-B alleles for most subjects in the first cohort. In a later genetic analysis, a missense DCLRE1C variant was associated with V-gene and J-gene trimming of TCR beta chains, and the association was replicated in an independent cohort. Immune exposure information for the cohort was limited to CMV serostatus. Correlated functional status among segregating V segments might reflect linkage disequilibrium, but an unknown experimental factor could not be ruled out. In vitro tests confirmed that three of the cytomegalovirus-associated TCR beta chains recognize cytomegalovirus antigens. Because the 87-base-pair reads could not distinguish some IMGT-functional V segments, including TRBV6-2 and TRBV6-3, those segments were excluded. In both the original and validation cohorts, the classifier was reported to diagnose cytomegalovirus status with high specificity and sensitivity. Because counts were too low, 15 to 20 rarely observed V segments, including chromosome 9 orphons, were left out of the earlier analysis of over 550 of the donors. In an earlier analysis of several hundred of the donors, most TCR beta V segments were observed in productive rearrangements about 90% or about 30% of the time, broadly matching IMGT annotations. Presence/absence analyses assumed roughly uniform sequencing depth across donors, an assumption that may not hold. In the study, approximately 160 TCR beta chains were listed as associated with cytomegalovirus. When HLA alleles, especially DR and DQ, strongly co-occurred, attributing TCR associations to individual alleles was difficult. Because some donors lacked HLA typing at each locus, the association tests relied only on the typed subset. According to a later analysis, parvovirus B19, influenza, CMV and Epstein-Barr virus appeared linked to several top co-occurrence clusters. In a later analysis, the rate of TCR association differed among HLA loci, with DRB1 alleles having the most associated TCRs and HLA-C alleles having the fewest. Compared with equally common non-associated chains, HLA-associated TCR beta chains in a later analysis were more clonally expanded and had lower generation probabilities. In a later analysis, most CMV-associated TCR beta chains were found to appear HLA-restricted, with HLA associations seemingly driven largely by CMV exposure. In a later genetic analysis, fewer N-insertions in productive TCRs were reported among donors in an Asian-associated ancestry cluster than the roughly 700-donor mean. The sequencing pipeline was judged likely to have produced a cluster of highly shared sequence variants as a technical artifact.

Of note for this clone: Which antigen it targets is not known. No base-level quality is on record; no much larger clone is a single base apart.

Trimming takes 7 bases from V and 4 bases from J, and the germline ends sit 13 bases apart. CDR1 and CDR2 (SEHNR, FQNEAQ) derive from the germline V gene (reference sequence). From the cysteine through the phenylalanine, the CDR3 covers 14 amino acids. The sequence is cut down to CDR3 DNA, 42 bases in frame from base 1. Library preparation used the immunoSEQ multiplex PCR assay. The multiplex PCR relied on a mix of 60 forward primers for TCR Vbeta segments and 13 reverse primers for TCR Jbeta segments. The CDR3 region of rearranged TCR beta genes was amplified from genomic DNA by a multiplex PCR assay. The Illumina HiSeq System was used to sequence the amplified TCR beta libraries as 87-base-pair reads. Processing in the source paper ran as follows. A later analysis counted tens of millions of unique TCR beta chains across the 666 repertoires, and some 11 million of these chains were shared by at least two donors. To remove PCR and sequencing errors, raw reads were error-corrected and collapsed into unique sequences using a nearest-neighbor algorithm that merged closely related sequences. To assign V, D and J gene segments, CDR3 sequences were aligned to IMGT reference sequences. Each retained sequence needed at least a six-nucleotide match to both a V gene segment and a J gene segment. Rearrangements were called productive when the CDR3 lacked stop codons and stayed in frame with V and J; all others were non-productive. CDR3 was defined by IMGT convention, running from the second conserved V-encoded cysteine to the conserved J-encoded phenylalanine. In an earlier analysis of 550 to 650 of the donors, sequences lacking an unambiguous match to a single V gene segment were excluded. In an earlier analysis of several hundred of the donors, V segments were called functional above 56.7% productive rearrangements and were called segregating when the between-donor standard deviation exceeded 5%. A statistical classification framework was built for diagnosing cytomegalovirus status from the catalog of TCR beta chain sequences. V and J gene assignment, in a later analysis, came from comparing TCR nucleotide sequences with IMGT/GENE-DB human TR gene sequences. Using the TCRdist pipeline, a later analysis assigned CDR3 sequences along with most-parsimonious VDJ recombination scenarios. A later analysis defined each TCR beta chain by its CDR3 amino acid sequence plus V-gene family, and excluded reads lacking a unique V-gene family. In a later analysis, nearly 600 highly shared, low-generation-probability nucleotide sequences were removed to address suspected cross-contamination and a sequencing artifact. In a later analysis, a clonal expansion index for each public chain was calculated from normalized within-repertoire ranks of inferred template counts. A later analysis computed generation probabilities with a VDJ recombination model fitted to out-of-frame rearrangements, and checked the results against IGoR. In a later analysis, TCR-TCR, TCR-HLA and TCR-CMV co-occurrence was scored with hypergeometric tests, and a repertoire-size bias correction was applied to TCR pairs. In a later analysis, false discovery rates were estimated by permuting HLA or CMV assignments 20 times. In a later analysis, co-occurring TCRs were grouped using DBSCAN, with TCRdist sequence similarity added in when clustering inside HLA-allele-positive subsets. For co-occurrence clustering, repertoires with fewer than 30,000 or more than 120,000 public chains were excluded, along with about five repertoires with anomalous nucleotide sharing. TCRdb took over this immuneACCESS table, retaining in-frame rearrangements with V and J assigned. Such tables are incomplete; in checked studies, under half of the missing clones stem from an unresolved V gene, and the remainder is unexplained. That table is the source of V, J and clone size, and D and trimming were worked out from the DNA. The sample data list roughly 200,000 clones, and about 80% of these were observed just once. The top ten clonotypes cover 0.58% of the sample.

The cohort was made up of approximately 700 healthy bone marrow donors. At the time of sampling, all cohort members were nominally healthy, though unrecorded immune exposures were likely present. The donor tested CMV seronegative and was one of the 352 seronegative cohort members. A peripheral blood sample was provided by each donor, and peripheral blood mononuclear cells were used for TCR beta sequencing. Genomic DNA extraction from the blood cell samples was performed with the Qiagen DNeasy Blood Extraction Kit. Sequencing was carried out using PBMCs. This sequence uses TRBV7-9 and TRBJ2-2; a weak D assignment points to TRBD1 (5 bases agree). This receptor was taken from a middle-aged woman in good health and CMV-seronegative. The bases read TGTGCCAGCACCCTTCAGACAGTCACCGGGGAGCTGTTTTTT. Protein translation: CASTLQTVTGELFF.